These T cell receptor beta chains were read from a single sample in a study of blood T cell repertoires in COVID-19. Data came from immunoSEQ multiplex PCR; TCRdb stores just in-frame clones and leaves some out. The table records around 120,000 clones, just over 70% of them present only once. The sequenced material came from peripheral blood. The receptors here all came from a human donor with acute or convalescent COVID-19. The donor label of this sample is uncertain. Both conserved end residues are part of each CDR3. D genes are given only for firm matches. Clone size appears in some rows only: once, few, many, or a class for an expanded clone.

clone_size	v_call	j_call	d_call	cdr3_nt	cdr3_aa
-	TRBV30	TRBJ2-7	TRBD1	TGTGCCTGGAGTACAGGGGGTCACCTCTACGAGCAGTACTTC	CAWSTGGHLYEQYF
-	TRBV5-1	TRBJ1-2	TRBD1	TGCGCCAGCAGCTTGGCGGAGGGGGCATATGGCTACACCTTC	CASSLAEGAYGYTF
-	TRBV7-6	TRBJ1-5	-	TGTGCCAGCAGCCCCCGAGGCGGGTTCACGCAGCCCCAGCATTTT	CASSPRGGFTQPQHF
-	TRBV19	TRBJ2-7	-	TGTGCCAGTAGTATAGGGACAGACTACGAGCAGTACTTC	CASSIGTDYEQYF
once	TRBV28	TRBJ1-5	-	TGTGCCAGCACCACCCTGAGGGAGCCCCAGCATTTT	CASTTLREPQHF
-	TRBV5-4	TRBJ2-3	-	TGTGCCAGCAGCTTGTCACGGGGGGCGGGAGATACGCAGTATTTT	CASSLSRGAGDTQYF
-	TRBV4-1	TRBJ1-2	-	TGCGCCAGCAGCCAACCAGGGGCGCGGTATGGCTACACCTTC	CASSQPGARYGYTF
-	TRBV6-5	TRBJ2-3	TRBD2	TGTGCCAGCAGAGCGGGGGGGCCAGTCCCAGATACGCAGTATTTT	CASRAGGPVPDTQYF
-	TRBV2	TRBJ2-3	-	TGTGCCAGCAGTGAAGCGCGTAATACGCAGTATTTT	CASSEARNTQYF
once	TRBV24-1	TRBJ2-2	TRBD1	TGTGCCACCAGCTTCCGAGGACAGGGATCGGCCGGGGAGCTGTTTTTT	CATSFRGQGSAGELFF
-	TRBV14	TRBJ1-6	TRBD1	TGTGCCAGCAGCCTGAGGACAGGCGAATCACCCCTCCACTTT	CASSLRTGESPLHF
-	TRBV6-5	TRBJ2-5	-	TGTGCCAGCAGTTACTCGTTGAGGGATCCCAGGACCCAGTACTTC	CASSYSLRDPRTQYF
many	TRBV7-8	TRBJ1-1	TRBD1	TGTGCCAGCAGCTCCCTGGACAGGGGGAGTACTGAAGCTTTCTTT	CASSSLDRGSTEAFF
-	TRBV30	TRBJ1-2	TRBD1	TGTGCCTGGAGTGGGACAGGGATCTATGGCTACACCTTC	CAWSGTGIYGYTF
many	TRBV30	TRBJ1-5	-	TGTGCCTGGAGTAGGGGGGGCGGGCAGCCCCAGCATTTT	CAWSRGGGQPQHF
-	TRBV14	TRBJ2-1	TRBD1	TGTGCCAGCAGCCTAGAACTACAGGGGAGTGAGCAGTTCTTC	CASSLELQGSEQFF
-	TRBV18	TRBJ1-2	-	TGTGCCAGCTCACCGACAGCCTCCTATGGCTACACCTTC	CASSPTASYGYTF
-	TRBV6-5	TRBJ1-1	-	TGTGCCAGCAGTTCCCCCCCGGGGGCTGAAGCTTTCTTT	CASSSPPGAEAFF
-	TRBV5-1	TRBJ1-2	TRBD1	TGCGCCAGCAGCGTTGGTGGCCAGCAGGGGGCGTTTGGCTACACCTTC	CASSVGGQQGAFGYTF
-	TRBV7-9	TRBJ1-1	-	TGTGCCAGCAGCTTTCGAAACAGGGTAACTGAAGCTTTCTTT	CASSFRNRVTEAFF
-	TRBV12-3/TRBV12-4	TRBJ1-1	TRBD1	TGTGCCAGCAGTTTTCAGGGGGACACTGAAGCTTTCTTT	CASSFQGDTEAFF
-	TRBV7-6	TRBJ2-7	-	TGTGCCAGCAGCCAAACAGGGGGGGGCGAGCAGTACTTC	CASSQTGGGEQYF
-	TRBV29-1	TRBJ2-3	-	TGCAGCGTTCTGGCTCGCGGGAACACAGATACGCAGTATTTT	CSVLARGNTDTQYF
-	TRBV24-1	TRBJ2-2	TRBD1	TGTGCCACCAGTGATTTAGGGCGAGGGGGCCCCGGGGAGCTGTTTTTT	CATSDLGRGGPGELFF
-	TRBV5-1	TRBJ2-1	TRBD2	TGCGCCAGCAGCTTCGGGACTAGCGGGGTCTATCCGTTCTTC	CASSFGTSGVYPFF
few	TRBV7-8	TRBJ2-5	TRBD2	TGTGCCAGCAGCTTAACGGGGGAGGGTATTAGCCAAGAGACCCAGTACTTC	CASSLTGEGISQETQYF
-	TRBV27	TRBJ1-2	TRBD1	TGTGCCAGCAGGGGACTTGGGGGACAGCAGTATTATGGCTACACCTTC	CASRGLGGQQYYGYTF
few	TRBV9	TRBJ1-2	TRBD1	TGTGCCAGCAGCGTAGGTCAGGGGGCGAATGGCTACACCTTC	CASSVGQGANGYTF
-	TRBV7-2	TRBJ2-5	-	TGTGCCAGCAGCTTAGACGGGAACCCGTTAGAGACCCAGTACTTC	CASSLDGNPLETQYF
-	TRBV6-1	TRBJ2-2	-	TGTGCCAGCAGTGAAGCTTCCAGGGTGAACACCGGGGAGCTGTTTTTT	CASSEASRVNTGELFF
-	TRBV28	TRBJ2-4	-	TGTGCCAGCAGTCAGGCCGAGACAAACATTCAGTACTTC	CASSQAETNIQYF
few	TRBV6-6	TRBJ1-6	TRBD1	TGTGCCAGCCACCGACAGGGGGCCAATAATTCACCCCTCCACTTT	CASHRQGANNSPLHF
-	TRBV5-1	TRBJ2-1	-	TGCGCCAGCAGTGGGAGTGAGCAGTTCTTC	CASSGSEQFF
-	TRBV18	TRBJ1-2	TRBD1	TGTGCCAGCTCACCCGGGACAGGGATATATGGCTACACCTTC	CASSPGTGIYGYTF
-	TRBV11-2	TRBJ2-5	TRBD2	TGTGCCAGCAGCTTTGGACTAGCGGGGGAGACCCAGTACTTC	CASSFGLAGETQYF
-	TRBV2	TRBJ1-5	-	TGTGCCAGCAGCGCTATTGGGGCGCGCAATCAGCCCCAGCATTTT	CASSAIGARNQPQHF
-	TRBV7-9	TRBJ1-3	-	TGTGCCAGCAGCGCCGCTTCAGGGTTCGGTGGAAACACCATATATTTT	CASSAASGFGGNTIYF
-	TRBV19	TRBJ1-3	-	TGTGCCAGTAGTATGGGGCGAGGAATTTTATTCTCTGGAAACACCATATATTTT	CASSMGRGILFSGNTIYF
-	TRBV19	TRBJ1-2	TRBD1	TGTGCCAGTAGCTCCCCCGGGATAGGGGGCCACTATGGCTACACCTTC	CASSSPGIGGHYGYTF
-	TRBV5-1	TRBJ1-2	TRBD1	TGCGCCAGCAGCTTGGTGGCAGGGGGACACTATGGCTACACCTTC	CASSLVAGGHYGYTF
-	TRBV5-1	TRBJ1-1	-	TGCGCCAGCAGCCCTAGTAACCCGACTGAAGCTTTCTTT	CASSPSNPTEAFF